The 5 T cell receptor beta chains presented below share a single source sample, sequenced in a study of CD8+ T cells in alopecia areata. Reverse transcribed after extraction, RNA yielded cDNA as the sequencing template. The repertoire was sequenced with immunoSEQ multiplex PCR; TCRdb's copy has only in-frame clones and lacks some. The sample has approximately 280,000 clones, none seen only once. Cells that came from pooled cutaneous lymph nodes were sorted using CD4, CD8alpha, NKG2D, NKG2ACE and other markers. The source material was CD4+ T cells sorted from a lymph node. These receptor sequences come from a C3H/HeJ mouse with alopecia areata. Mouse strain MHC haplotype: H2-k.

With regard to this clone: Mouse names are used for the genes. The CDR3 goes on 4 residues after the read ends, and that part is filled in from the germline J gene. The J gene is TRBJ2-5, the V gene TRBV1, with TRBD2 matching 7 bases. Trimming at V came to 0 bases and at J to 1 base, leaving 4 bases not matched to a gene. The CDR3 spans 16 residues. The V gene's germline CDR1 is NSQYPW and CDR2 LRSPGD (reference sequence). The covered CDR3 bases are TGCACCTGCAGTGCAGATCTTTGGGGGGACCAAGAC. Its protein product is CTCSADLWGDQD. The full CDR3 sequence reads CTCSADLWGDQDTQYF.

With regard to this clone: Genes and germline come from the mouse. The DNA ends 4 residues before the CDR3 does, and the rest of the CDR3 is filled in from the germline J gene. V gene TRBV13-3 combines with J gene TRBJ2-5, with 14 bases that match TRBD2. The CDR3 is 15 amino acids. Germline CDR1 is NNHDY and CDR2 is SYVADS. CDR3 protein: CASTPGLGGRDTQYF. The CDR3 bases that were read are TGTGCCAGCACCCCGGGACTGGGGGGGCGCGAC.

Of note for this clone: Mouse names are used for the genes. The read comes to an end 4 residues before the CDR3 does, leaving the germline J gene to fill in the end. The V call is TRBV19, the J call TRBJ2-7; 10 nucleotides align to TRBD1. J gave up 3 bases and V 5 bases, and 8 bases lay outside the gene matches. This CDR3 region has 15 residues. In germline, CDR1 is FNHDT, CDR2 SITEND (reference sequence). CDR3 amino acids: CASSSRRTGGYEQYF. The sequenced CDR3 bases are TGTGCCAGCAGCTCCCGCCGGACAGGGGGCTAT.

Worth noting for this clone: Mouse germline and gene names are used. Read sequence stops 4 residues before the CDR3 end, and the germline J gene provides the missing end. This chain connects TRBV19 to TRBJ2-5; D is possibly TRBD1 (5 bases). The CDR3 extends over 15 amino acids. The V end was cut by 5 bases, the J end by 0 bases, with 13 bases between. The V gene's germline CDR1 is FNHDT and CDR2 SITEND (reference sequence). CDR3 in amino acids: CASSPMTANQDTQYF. CDR3 bases read: TGTGCCAGCAGCCCAATGACAGCTAACCAAGAC. Using reference TRBV19 and TRBJ2-5 for the parts outside the CDR3, the full variable domain is GGIITQTPKFLIGQEGQKLTLKCQQNFNHDTMYWYRQDSGKGLRLIYYSITENDLQKGDLSEGYDASREKKSSFSLTVTSAQKNEMAVFLCASSPMTANQDTQYFGPGTRLLVL.

Concerning this clone itself: The gene names here belong to mouse. The read finishes 4 residues shy of the CDR3 end, and the germline J gene is used to complete it. This chain uses TRBV13-1 with TRBJ2-5, with 9 bases that match TRBD1. From germline, CDR1 is NSHNY and CDR2 SYGAGN. This CDR3 spans 13 amino acids. The CDR3 loop reads CASSTGQGDTQYF. Partial CDR3 DNA: TGTGCCAGCAGCACGGGACAGGGAGAC.